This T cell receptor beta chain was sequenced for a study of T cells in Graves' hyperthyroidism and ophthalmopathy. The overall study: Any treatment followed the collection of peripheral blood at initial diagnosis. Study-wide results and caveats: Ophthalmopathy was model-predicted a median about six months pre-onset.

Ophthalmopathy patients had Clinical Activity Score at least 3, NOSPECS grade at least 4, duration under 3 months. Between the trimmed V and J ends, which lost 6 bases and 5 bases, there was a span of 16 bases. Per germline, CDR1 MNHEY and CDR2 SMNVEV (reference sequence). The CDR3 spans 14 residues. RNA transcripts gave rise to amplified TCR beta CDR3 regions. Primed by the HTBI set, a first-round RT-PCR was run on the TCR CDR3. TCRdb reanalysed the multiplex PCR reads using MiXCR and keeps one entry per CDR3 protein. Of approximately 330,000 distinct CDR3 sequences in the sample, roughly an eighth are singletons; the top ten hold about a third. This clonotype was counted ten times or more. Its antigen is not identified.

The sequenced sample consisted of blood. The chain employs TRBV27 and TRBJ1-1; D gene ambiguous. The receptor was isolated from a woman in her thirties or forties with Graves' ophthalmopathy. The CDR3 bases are TGTGCCAGCAGCCCAACGGGTGGGTGGACTGAAGCTTTCTTT. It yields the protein CASSPTGGWTEAFF.